This passage covers 8 T cell receptor beta chains from one sample sequenced in a study of T cell changes during pregnancy in multiple sclerosis. Here immunoSEQ multiplex PCR was the method, and the copy in TCRdb shows in-frame clones only, minus some. The profile covers tens of thousands of clones, with approximately 90% appearing a single time and around 2.3% taken by the ten largest. The sample here was peripheral blood, taken in the first trimester of pregnancy. Source of these receptors: a female donor in good health, enrolled as a control in a pregnancy study.

This chain connects TRBV4-1 to TRBJ2-7; D not certain. The germline CDR1 and CDR2 sequences are MGHRA and YSYEKL. V was pared by 1 base and J by 0 bases, with 10 bases between. This CDR3 comprises 15 residues. The CDR3 spells CASSQAITTSYEQYF. CDR3 bases: TGCGCCAGCAGCCAAGCCATCACTACCTCCTACGAGCAGTACTTC.

This clone appeared once. V and J are TRBV7-8 and TRBJ1-1, with TRBD1 matching 7 bases. V trimming: 1 base; J trimming: 4 bases; junction bases outside the gene matches: 6. From germline, CDR1 is SGHVS and CDR2 FQNEAQ. The CDR3 covers 15 residues. The CDR3 nucleotides are TGTGCCAGCAGCTTAGAGCTAGGGACAGTCACTGAAGCTTTCTTT. Amino acid sequence: CASSLELGTVTEAFF.

The chain uses TRBV28 and TRBJ2-5, with 7 bases identical to TRBD2. This CDR3 is built from 13 residues. The V gene end was trimmed by 8 bases and the J gene end by 5 bases; junction bases not matched to a gene: 8. Germline V CDR1 and CDR2: MDHEN, SYDVKM. CDR3 DNA: TGTGCCAGCGGCGGGGGAATTGGTGAGACCCAGTACTTC. Its protein product is CASGGGIGETQYF.

This clone appeared a few times. The V gene is TRBV7-6, the J gene TRBJ2-2, with 14 nucleotides matching TRBD2. The CDR3 loop spans 18 amino acids. Looked up from germline, CDR1 is SGHVS and CDR2 is FNYEAQ. V shed 2 bases, J shed 3 bases, and the junction held 5 bases outside the gene matches. The CDR3 DNA follows: TGTGCCAGCAGCTTAAGACTAGCGGGGGGGCTTGACACCGGGGAGCTGTTTTTT. Protein sequence: CASSLRLAGGLDTGELFF.

The chain links TRBV7-9 to TRBJ1-3, with D possibly TRBD1 on 5 matching bases. This CDR3 contains 16 residues. In germline, CDR1 is SEHNR, CDR2 FQNEAQ (reference sequence). The V and J ends lost 5 bases and 0 bases respectively, with 14 bases between them. The DNA for the CDR3 is TGTGCCAGCAGCCGGGGGGGAGCAAACTCTGGAAACACCATATATTTT. This codes for CASSRGGANSGNTIYF.

This clone was seen a single time. This chain uses TRBV5-1 with TRBJ2-1; 8 bases match TRBD2. V trimming: 1 base; J trimming: 5 bases; junction bases outside the gene matches: 8. Looked up from germline, CDR1 is SGHRS and CDR2 is YFSETQ. This CDR3 contains 16 residues. CDR3 nucleotide sequence: TGCGCCAGCAGCTTGCGGGAACTAGCGGCAAACAATGAGCAGTTCTTC. Protein: CASSLRELAANNEQFF. The entire variable domain, with the rest obtained from reference TRBV5-1 and TRBJ2-1, is as follows: KAGVTQTPRYLIKTRGQQVTLSCSPISGHRSVSWYQQTPGQGLQFLFEYFSETQRNKGNFPGRFSGRQFSNSRSEMNVSTLELGDSALYLCASSLRELAANNEQFFGPGTRLTVL.

This clone occurred once. This sequence joins TRBV5-6 and TRBJ2-3; 9 bases align to TRBD1. CDR3 size: 17 residues. Looked up from germline, CDR1 is SGHDT and CDR2 is YYEEEE. Trimming removed 2 bases from V and 0 bases from J; junction bases left unmatched: 7. Here the CDR3 reads CASSFTLGQGSTDTQYF. In DNA, the CDR3 is TGTGCCAGCAGCTTTACACTGGGACAGGGTAGCACAGATACGCAGTATTTT.

DNA for the CDR3: TGCGCCAGCAGCCCGGGTCCCTACAATGAGCAGTTCTTC. Translating gives CASSPGPYNEQFF. This chain links TRBV4-1 with TRBJ2-1; D unclear. Trimming stripped 4 bases from V and 2 bases from J, with 6 bases between. The V gene's germline CDR1 is MGHRA and CDR2 YSYEKL. The CDR3 contains 13 residues.